The 19 T cell receptor beta chains reported below all come from one sample, sequenced in a study of cytomegalovirus exposure and HLA in healthy donors. Generated by immunoSEQ multiplex PCR, the TCRdb table keeps only in-frame clones and is missing some. The table shows some 140,000 clones, with 86% occurring only once. The source material was PBMCs. The source is a man aged 18 to 30 in good health and CMV-seronegative.

This chain connects TRBV11-2 to TRBJ1-4, with D maybe TRBD1 (6 bases). Germline loops: CDR1 SGHAT, CDR2 FQNNGV. V was shortened by 5 bases and J by 8 bases, with 15 bases between the two germline ends. The CDR3 loop spans 14 amino acids. CDR3 loop: CASSIGQLREKLFF. CDR3 nucleotide sequence: TGTGCCAGCAGCATAGGACAGTTAAGGGAAAAACTGTTTTTT.

The chain couples TRBV7-9 to TRBJ2-2; 9 nucleotides line up with TRBD1. This CDR3 contains 16 residues. Germline CDR1 SEHNR, CDR2 FQNEAQ (reference sequence). V trimming: 5 bases; J trimming: 1 base; junction bases outside the gene matches: 5. The CDR3 DNA reads as TGTGCCAGCAGCAAAGGGACAGGGATGAACACCGGGGAGCTGTTTTTT. It translates to CASSKGTGMNTGELFF.

The chain joins TRBV15 to TRBJ2-7, with a possible D match to TRBD2 (6 bases). The germline V and J ends were trimmed by 5 bases and 7 bases, with 21 bases remaining between them. Germline lookup yields CDR1 LNHNV and CDR2 YYDKDF (reference sequence). CDR3 size: 15 residues. This CDR3 is CATSHPGTRAGEQYF. The DNA of the CDR3 is TGTGCCACCAGCCATCCGGGAACCCGGGCGGGGGAGCAGTACTTC.

The chain links TRBV7-2 to TRBJ2-1, with 13 bases identical to TRBD2. The germline CDR1 and CDR2 sequences are SGHTA and FQGNSA. This CDR3 contains 16 residues. V lost 1 base, J lost 7 bases, and 4 bases stayed unmatched. CDR3 sequence: CASSLGGTSGVNEQFF. CDR3 nucleotides: TGTGCCAGCAGCTTAGGGGGGACTAGCGGGGTTAATGAGCAGTTCTTC.

The rearrangement uses TRBV5-1 and TRBJ1-5, with 9 bases identical to TRBD1. This CDR3 has 15 residues. The V segment lost 2 bases and the J segment 6 bases; nucleotides outside the gene matches: 6. The germline V gene encodes CDR1 SGHRS and CDR2 YFSETQ. The CDR3 is CASSLQGAMGQPQHF. The DNA for the CDR3 is TGCGCCAGCAGCTTACAGGGGGCTATGGGTCAGCCCCAGCATTTT.

The chain has TRBV5-1 and TRBJ2-2; TRBD1 matches 7 bases. The CDR3 runs to 17 residues. Germline loops: CDR1 SGHRS, CDR2 YFSETQ. J gave up 1 base and V 2 bases, and 8 bases lay outside the gene matches. CDR3 in DNA: TGCGCCAGCAGCTTTACCGTGGGACAGAAGAACACCGGGGAGCTGTTTTTT. The encoded protein is CASSFTVGQKNTGELFF.

This rearrangement joins TRBV7-9 to TRBJ2-3, with TRBD2 matching over 8 bases. Germline CDR1 is SEHNR and CDR2 is FQNEAQ (reference sequence). J was trimmed by 4 bases and V by 8 bases; bases with no gene match: 5. CDR3 size: 13 residues. The CDR3 nucleotides read TGTGCCAGCTATCCTAGCGGGCCAGATACGCAGTATTTT. Translation gives CASYPSGPDTQYF.

The chain couples TRBV5-1 to TRBJ2-7; D is possibly TRBD1 (6 bases). Germline lookup yields CDR1 SGHRS and CDR2 YFSETQ. The CDR3 runs 15 residues. V lost 0 bases to trimming and J lost 6 bases, with 16 bases between them. CDR3 amino acids: CASSLAWDTLGEQYF. Written as DNA, the CDR3 is TGCGCCAGCAGCTTGGCCTGGGACACCTTAGGCGAGCAGTACTTC.

The chain carries TRBV27 and TRBJ2-2; TRBD2 matches 10 bases. This CDR3 region has 15 residues. The trim removed 8 bases at V and 3 bases at J, leaving 6 bases unmatched. The germline V gene has CDR1 MNHEY and CDR2 SMNVEV (reference sequence). The CDR3 here is CASRGLAEHTGELFF. In nucleotides, the CDR3 is TGTGCCAGCCGTGGACTAGCGGAACACACCGGGGAGCTGTTTTTT.

This clone came up once. The chain recombines TRBV12-5 with TRBJ2-1, with TRBD1 matching 8 bases. This CDR3 region has 16 residues. V gave up 1 base and J gave up 2 bases; unmatched junction bases: 4. Germline CDR1 and CDR2: LGHNT and FRNRAP. CDR3 loop: CASGLAPGGPYNEQFF. In DNA form, the CDR3 reads TGTGCTAGTGGTTTGGCCCCAGGGGGCCCCTACAATGAGCAGTTCTTC. Using reference TRBV12-5 and TRBJ2-1 for the parts outside the CDR3, the full variable domain is DARVTQTPRHKVTEMGQEVTMRCQPILGHNTVFWYRQTMMQGLELLAYFRNRAPLDDSGMPKDRFSAEMPDATLATLKIQPSEPRDSAVYFCASGLAPGGPYNEQFFGPGTRLTVL.

This clone was seen a handful of times. The CDR3 spells CSVVEGDQPQHF. In DNA form, the CDR3 reads TGCAGCGTTGTGGAAGGGGATCAGCCCCAGCATTTT. The chain couples TRBV29-1 to TRBJ1-5, with D perhaps TRBD1 (5 bases). V gave up 4 bases and J gave up 5 bases, with 9 bases separating them. CDR3 length equals 12 residues. In germline, CDR1 is SQVTM, CDR2 ANQGSEA.

This chain uses TRBV5-1 with TRBJ2-7, with D possibly being TRBD1 (6 bases). Trimming took 3 bases from V and 6 from J, leaving 19 bases between them. This CDR3 has 15 amino acids. Germline CDR1 and CDR2: SGHRS and YFSETQ. CDR3 region: CASSSTSGTNSEQYF. DNA of the CDR3: TGCGCCAGCAGCTCAACCTCCGGGACAAACAGCGAGCAGTACTTC.

The table lists this clone with a count of one. V usage is TRBV4-2 and J usage is TRBJ1-5; a possible D gene is TRBD1 (5 bases). Germline CDR1 and CDR2: LGHNA and YNFKEQ. The CDR3 contains 17 residues. V was cut by 1 base and J by 3 bases, with 16 bases left in between. In DNA form, the CDR3 reads TGTGCCAGCAGCCAAGTACTATCCGACAGCCTCAATCAGCCCCAGCATTTT. This sequence encodes CASSQVLSDSLNQPQHF.

Concerning this clone: Other DNA variants within this sample encode the same CDR3. This sequence joins TRBV30 and TRBJ2-7, with D unclear. The CDR3 is 11 amino acids. Germline V CDR1 and CDR2: GTSNPN, SVGIG (reference sequence). V was shortened by 2 bases and J by 3 bases, with 5 bases between the two germline ends. As DNA, the CDR3 is TGTGCCTGGAGTCCCGGCTACGAGCAGTACTTC. Protein sequence: CAWSPGYEQYF.

The chain carries TRBV2 and TRBJ1-1, with D unclear. V was cut by 1 base and J by 0 bases, with 6 bases left in between. The CDR3 consists of 14 residues. Germline CDR1 reads SNHLY; CDR2 reads FYNNEI. The CDR3: CASSEVEMNTEAFF. For the CDR3, the DNA is TGTGCCAGCAGTGAAGTCGAGATGAACACTGAAGCTTTCTTT.

The genes are TRBV12-5 and TRBJ2-7; D is possibly TRBD2 (6 bases). The CDR3 loop spans 14 amino acids. V dropped 1 base and J dropped 6 bases, with 13 bases sitting between them. CDR1 LGHNT and CDR2 FRNRAP come from the germline V gene. DNA for the CDR3: TGTGCTAGTGGTTTGGCCAAGGGACTGCTCGAGCAGTACTTC. It is translated as CASGLAKGLLEQYF.

The rearrangement uses TRBV9 and TRBJ2-1, with 8 bases aligning to TRBD2. The CDR3 is 15 amino acids. Germline V gives CDR1 SGDLS, CDR2 YYNGEE. The junction had 7 bases not matched to a gene; V was cut back by 4 bases and J by 4 bases. In DNA form, the CDR3 reads TGTGCCAGCAGCCCGGAGCGGGAGACTTACAATGAGCAGTTCTTC. Amino acid sequence: CASSPERETYNEQFF. Complete variable domain (other parts from reference TRBV9 and TRBJ2-1): DSGVTQTPKHLITATGQRVTLRCSPRSGDLSVYWYQQSLDQGLQFLIQYYNGEERAKGNILERFSAQQFPDLHSELNLSSLELGDSALYFCASSPERETYNEQFFGPGTRLTVL.

The V call is TRBV6-6, the J call TRBJ1-4; the match to TRBD1 covers 7 bases. The CDR3 runs 15 residues. The germline CDR1 and CDR2 sequences are MNHNY and SVGAGI (reference sequence). V was clipped by 2 bases and J by 3 bases; unmatched bases: 3. CDR3 DNA: TGTGCCAGCAGTTACGGGGGACAGCCTAATGAAAAACTGTTTTTT. This gives the protein CASSYGGQPNEKLFF.

This clone has a single count. V and J are TRBV2 and TRBJ2-2, with unresolved D. Germline lookup yields CDR1 SNHLY and CDR2 FYNNEI. CDR3 length: 15 amino acids. V was trimmed by 5 bases and J by 1 base, leaving 11 bases between them. The CDR3 reads CASSPLEVNTGELFF. CDR3 nucleotides: TGTGCCAGCAGTCCCCTAGAGGTGAACACCGGGGAGCTGTTTTTT.